The clone carrying this TCR beta chain was observed a handful of times. The antigen is undetermined. Regarding time point: persistent/refractory GD, antithyroid drugs over 5 years with positive TRAb. The authors made the TCR library using RNA they extracted from PBMCs. Patients with Graves' disease were diagnosed by American Thyroid Association guidelines. These data belong to a study of regulatory T cells in long-lasting Graves disease. The authors built TCR beta libraries using iRepertoire HTBI primers and Arm-PCR of CDR3 regions. TCRdb recomputed calls from the multiplex PCR reads with MiXCR, one row per CDR3 protein. The sample records some 340,000 distinct CDR3 sequences, roughly 20% being singletons. Germline-derived CDR1 and CDR2 are MDHEN and SYDVKM. The germline V and J ends were trimmed by 7 bases and 0 bases, with 19 bases remaining between them. The CDR3 contains 17 residues. General study findings and limits: Under persistent disease, TRBV28, TRBJ1-2 and TRBJ2-5 were used preferentially. TCR diversity in persistent Graves' patients was below that of newly diagnosed ones. Shared public clonotypes totalled around 2,900 in persistent patients, compared with around 930 in new patients.

The TCR comes from a woman aged 40-49 years with Graves disease. The chain carries TRBV28 and TRBJ2-1; D unresolved. The sample in question was peripheral blood mononuclear cells (PBMCs), obtained when the disease was refractory, from a patient treated with antithyroid drugs. The CDR3 region is CASIPPAASSSYNEQFF. The DNA for the CDR3 is TGTGCCAGCATCCCCCCGGCGGCTTCCAGCTCCTACAATGAGCAGTTCTTC.